Described below is a single TCR beta chain sequence and its context. The data derive from a study of regulatory T cells in long-lasting Graves disease. Noted time point: persistent/refractory GD, antithyroid drugs over 5 years with positive TRAb. RNA from PBMCs was the source of the TCR library. Per germline, CDR1 SEHNR and CDR2 FQNEAQ (reference sequence). This CDR3 is built from 17 residues. V was trimmed by 6 bases and J by 0 bases, leaving 17 bases between them. Building the TCR beta libraries relied on iRepertoire HTBI primers, and CDR3 regions underwent Arm-PCR. TCRdb reprocessed the multiplex PCR reads with MiXCR, giving one entry per CDR3 protein. The sample carries roughly 470,000 distinct CDR3 sequences, 20% to 25% recorded once.

The sequence came from a female donor with Graves disease. Specimen: peripheral blood mononuclear cells (PBMCs), collected when the disease was refractory, from a patient treated with antithyroid drugs. V and J are TRBV7-9 and TRBJ1-4; D is possibly TRBD1 (5 bases). The CDR3 is CASSYGLTVPTNEKLFF. The CDR3 DNA is TGTGCCAGCAGTTACGGGTTGACAGTTCCAACTAATGAAAAACTGTTTTTT.